A selection of T cell receptor beta chains follows, all from one sample in a study of early T cells in non-severe SARS-CoV-2 infection. From the 5' RACE reads, TCRdb called clonotypes with MiXCR, one entry per CDR3 protein. The sample holds 30,000 to 40,000 distinct CDR3 sequences, more than 5% seen once. Sequenced material: whole blood. These receptor sequences come from an adult who was a healthcare worker with PCR-confirmed SARS-CoV-2 infection or an uninfected control (not recorded which). CDR3s include the opening cysteine and the closing phenylalanine or tryptophan. The D gene is left open where the match is weak. Not all rows give a size; the values are once, few, many and, for expanded clones, a class.

clone_size	v_call	j_call	cdr3_length	d_call	cdr3_nt	cdr3_aa
.	TRBV5-5	TRBJ1-5	13	.	TGTGCCAGCAGCTTGGCAGGGTCAAGGCCCCAGCATTTT	CASSLAGSRPQHF
many	TRBV18	TRBJ2-3	15	TRBD2	TGTGCCAGCTCACCACGGGGAGCGGGAACAGATACGCAGTATTTT	CASSPRGAGTDTQYF
many	TRBV20-1	TRBJ2-7	12	.	TGCAGTGCTAGATCGGACCTGGGCGAGCAGTACTTC	CSARSDLGEQYF
many	TRBV20-1	TRBJ1-1	15	.	TGCAGTGCTCATCCCCCACTCGGGGCGGGCACTGAAGCTTTCTTT	CSAHPPLGAGTEAFF
many	TRBV5-1	TRBJ2-3	16	TRBD1	TGCGCCAGCAGCTTCACTCGACAGGGTAGCACAGATACGCAGTATTTT	CASSFTRQGSTDTQYF
many	TRBV29-1	TRBJ1-6	14	TRBD1	TGCAGCGTCCGGACAGGGGGTTATAATTCACCCCTCCACTTT	CSVRTGGYNSPLHF
few	TRBV20-1	TRBJ1-2	13	.	TGCAGTGCTTCTGGCCAGGGCGGCTATGGCTACACCTTC	CSASGQGGYGYTF
few	TRBV11-2	TRBJ1-4	14	.	TGTGCCAGCAGCCAGGACAGAAGGAATGAAAAACTGTTTTTT	CASSQDRRNEKLFF
many	TRBV3-1	TRBJ1-6	14	.	TGTGCCAGCAGCCCCAAGCAGGCGGGTTCACCCCTCCACTTT	CASSPKQAGSPLHF
many	TRBV29-1	TRBJ2-7	14	.	TGCAGCGTTGTTGATCGGACGGAGCCCTACGAGCAGTACTTC	CSVVDRTEPYEQYF
many	TRBV7-2	TRBJ2-3	14	.	TGTGCCAGCAGCTTACCGGCCCCACCGAATACGCAGTATTTT	CASSLPAPPNTQYF
many	TRBV11-2	TRBJ1-2	14	.	TGTGCCAGCAGCACCGGGACAAACATCTATGGCTACACCTTC	CASSTGTNIYGYTF
many	TRBV2	TRBJ1-6	13	.	TGTGCCGGTACGGGGGGGCCTAATTCACCCCTCCACTTT	CAGTGGPNSPLHF
many	TRBV5-4	TRBJ1-2	13	TRBD1	TGTGCCAGCAGCTTGGCGACAGGGGTTGGCTACACCTTC	CASSLATGVGYTF
.	TRBV9	TRBJ2-3	15	.	TGTGCCAGCAGCGTAGGGGGCTATAGCACAGATACGCAGTATTTT	CASSVGGYSTDTQYF
many	TRBV20-1	TRBJ1-5	13	.	TGCAGTGCTATCGAGAATAGCAATCAGCCCCAGCATTTT	CSAIENSNQPQHF
many	TRBV7-6	TRBJ1-1	14	.	TGTGCCAGCAGCTTAGAATTCATGAACACTGAAGCTTTCTTT	CASSLEFMNTEAFF
few	TRBV6-1	TRBJ2-7	15	.	TGTGCCAGCAGTGGGGTATGGCAGAGACCCTACGAGCAGTACTTC	CASSGVWQRPYEQYF
many	TRBV18	TRBJ1-4	15	.	TGTGCCAGCTCAGCCACCAGAACACAAAATGAAAAACTGTTTTTT	CASSATRTQNEKLFF
.	TRBV18	TRBJ2-7	14	TRBD1	TGTGCCAGCTCACCCCGGACAGGCTTCTACGAGCAGTACTTC	CASSPRTGFYEQYF
.	TRBV3-1	TRBJ1-1	16	.	TGTGCCAGCAGCCAAGATTTCGGGCAGGGCTGGACTGAAGCTTTCTTT	CASSQDFGQGWTEAFF
many	TRBV2	TRBJ2-7	14	TRBD2	TGTGCCAGCAGCTTGACTAGCGTCACCTACGAGCAGTACTTC	CASSLTSVTYEQYF
many	TRBV7-8	TRBJ1-5	18	.	TGTGCCAGCAGCTTAGCTATAGCGGGGGTTTATAGCAATCAGCCCCAGCATTTT	CASSLAIAGVYSNQPQHF
many	TRBV28	TRBJ2-1	13	.	TGTGCCAGCAGGCCCGACATGGTACATGAGCAGTTCTTC	CASRPDMVHEQFF
many	TRBV6-2/TRBV6-3	TRBJ2-1	15	TRBD1	TGTGCCAGCAGTTCGACAGGGATCTCCTACAATGAGCAGTTCTTC	CASSSTGISYNEQFF
many	TRBV7-2	TRBJ2-1	16	TRBD2	TGTGCCAGCAGCCCCGGGGTAGCGGGGGGGCGCAATGAGCAGTTCTTC	CASSPGVAGGRNEQFF
.	TRBV11-2	TRBJ2-7	15	TRBD2	TGTGCCAGCAGCTTAGTACTAGCGGGATCCTACGAGCAGTACTTC	CASSLVLAGSYEQYF
many	TRBV20-1	TRBJ2-1	10	.	TGCAGTGCATGGGGCGATGAGCAGTTCTTC	CSAWGDEQFF
many	TRBV11-3	TRBJ2-1	15	.	TGTGCCAGCAGCTTGGGAGAAAGAGGTGCAGAGGAGCAGTTCTTC	CASSLGERGAEEQFF
many	TRBV7-9	TRBJ1-6	13	.	TGTGCCAGCAGCTCCATGTTGGCCGCCACCCTCCACTTT	CASSSMLAATLHF
.	TRBV21-1	TRBJ2-1	15	.	TGTGCCAGCAGCATCCAGGGACTGACTCTCAATGAGCAGTTCTTC	CASSIQGLTLNEQFF
many	TRBV19	TRBJ1-1	15	.	TGTGCCAGTAGTATAGTCAACAACGTGAACACTGAAGCTTTCTTT	CASSIVNNVNTEAFF
many	TRBV30	TRBJ1-2	13	.	TGTGCCTGGACCATACGGGACCCTTCGGGCTACACCTTC	CAWTIRDPSGYTF
many	TRBV6-1	TRBJ2-7	16	TRBD1	TGTGCCAGCAGTGAATTTTTAGGGACAGGGGTAGGGGAGCAGTACTTC	CASSEFLGTGVGEQYF
many	TRBV7-9	TRBJ2-7	15	TRBD1	TGTGCCAGCAGCCGAGGACAGGATATCCCAGGCGAGCAGTACTTC	CASSRGQDIPGEQYF
.	TRBV20-1	TRBJ1-6	15	TRBD1	TGCAGTGCCCCGGGACAGAAGATCCCAAATTCACCCCTCCACTTT	CSAPGQKIPNSPLHF
many	TRBV25-1	TRBJ1-2	14	TRBD1	TGTGCCAGCAGCGGACAGGGGGTACAAAATGGCTACACCTTC	CASSGQGVQNGYTF
.	TRBV2	TRBJ2-1	14	TRBD1	TGTGCCGTGCTCCCGGGACAGCGAGACAATGAGCAGTTCTTC	CAVLPGQRDNEQFF
medium-sized	TRBV20-1	TRBJ2-3	15	.	TGCAGTGCCCAGTCGTCCAGCGACCGCACAGATACGCAGTATTTT	CSAQSSSDRTDTQYF
many	TRBV11-2	TRBJ2-3	15	.	TGTGCCAGCAGCTGGGGGCGGGGAAGTGGAGATACGCAGTATTTT	CASSWGRGSGDTQYF
.	TRBV6-1	TRBJ2-3	17	.	TGTGCCAGCAGTCCTACGAGGCTAGCCCAACGCACAGATACGCAGTATTTT	CASSPTRLAQRTDTQYF
many	TRBV6-6	TRBJ1-2	16	.	TGTGCCAGCAGTTACTACCGACAGGAGCCTAACTATGGCTACACCTTC	CASSYYRQEPNYGYTF
few	TRBV7-6	TRBJ2-5	13	.	TGTGCCAGCAGCTCTCATCGCCCCGGGACCCAGTACTTC	CASSSHRPGTQYF
many	TRBV5-1	TRBJ1-5	15	.	TGCGCCAGCAAGAACCTAGAGTTCTGCAATCAGCCCCAGCATTTT	CASKNLEFCNQPQHF
many	TRBV12-3/TRBV12-4	TRBJ2-4	15	.	TGTGCCAGCAGTTTTGGAGTGAACCCGGGGCACATTCAGTACTTC	CASSFGVNPGHIQYF
many	TRBV25-1	TRBJ1-2	13	.	TGTGCCAGCAGAGACACTAACAAGTATGGCTACACCTTC	CASRDTNKYGYTF
.	TRBV6-6	TRBJ2-3	14	.	TGTGCCAGTAGTCGGGGGGCAAGCACAGATACGCAGTATTTT	CASSRGASTDTQYF
.	TRBV11-3	TRBJ2-1	16	TRBD2	TGTGCCAGCAGCCCCGCACTAGCGGGTTTTCACAATGAGCAGTTCTTC	CASSPALAGFHNEQFF
many	TRBV5-4	TRBJ2-7	14	.	TGTGCCAGCAGCCTTCACCGTGCCGATTACGAGCAGTACTTC	CASSLHRADYEQYF
.	TRBV14	TRBJ1-2	14	.	TGTGCCAGCAGCCTGACAGCCACTAACTATGGCTACACCTTC	CASSLTATNYGYTF
many	TRBV27	TRBJ2-7	16	TRBD1	TGTGCCAGCAGTCAATATACAGGGGCCCTCCCTGACGAGCAGTACTTC	CASSQYTGALPDEQYF
many	TRBV19	TRBJ1-6	14	TRBD1	TGTGCCAGTAGTATCGGGACAGCCGATTCACCCCTCCACTTT	CASSIGTADSPLHF
many	TRBV20-1	TRBJ1-5	14	.	TGCAGTGCCTCTTCCAGGGAAAGCAATCAGCCCCAGCATTTT	CSASSRESNQPQHF
many	TRBV30	TRBJ1-3	13	TRBD1	TGTGCCTGGAGTGTACGACAGGGAGACACCATATATTTT	CAWSVRQGDTIYF
.	TRBV2	TRBJ2-1	11	TRBD2	TGTGCCGGGGGAGGGTGGAATGAGCAGTTCTTC	CAGGGWNEQFF
many	TRBV4-2	TRBJ2-2	15	.	TGTGCCAGCAGACCTACAGGGATGGGGACCGGGGAGCTGTTTTTT	CASRPTGMGTGELFF
many	TRBV7-9	TRBJ1-2	14	.	TGTGCCAGCAGCCGGGTCGGGGGCAACTATGGCTACACCTTC	CASSRVGGNYGYTF
many	TRBV6-5	TRBJ1-6	16	TRBD1	TGTGCCAGCAGTTCGAGACAGGGTTCAATCGCTATGGCCCTCCACTTT	CASSSRQGSIAMALHF
few	TRBV19	TRBJ2-2	15	.	TGTGCCAGTAGTCCCTGGGACATATACACCGGGGAGCTGTTTTTT	CASSPWDIYTGELFF
many	TRBV20-1	TRBJ2-7	12	.	TGCAGTGCTAGAGTTAGTACCTACGAGCAGTACTTC	CSARVSTYEQYF